These 14 T cell receptor beta chains originate from one sample sequenced in a study of blood T cell repertoires in COVID-19. Assay: immunoSEQ multiplex PCR; the TCRdb copy retains only in-frame clones and omits some. Counted here are some 250,000 clones, around 81% occurring once; the ten biggest clones make up around 2.9%. Material: peripheral blood. The source is a woman aged 55-70 years with active or convalescent COVID-19.

The chain couples TRBV7-2 to TRBJ2-7; TRBD1 matches 8 bases. The CDR3 extends over 16 amino acids. Germline V CDR1 and CDR2: SGHTA, FQGNSA. The V gene end was trimmed by 5 bases and the J gene end by 4 bases; junction bases not matched to a gene: 13. The CDR3 region is CASSPLTRTGWYEQYF. As DNA, the CDR3 is TGTGCCAGCAGCCCCCTAACCCGGACAGGGTGGTACGAGCAGTACTTC.

The V call is TRBV6-4, the J call TRBJ1-2; D gene unclear. Germline V gives CDR1 MRHNA, CDR2 SNTAGT. Trimming shortened V by 3 bases and J by 0 bases, and 11 bases separated the two germline ends. The CDR3 runs 15 residues. This CDR3 is CASSEGPGANYGYTF. The CDR3 DNA reads as TGTGCCAGCAGTGAAGGGCCGGGAGCTAACTATGGCTACACCTTC.

The CDR3 DNA reads TGTGCCAGCAGCCAATATTCCCGTCGAGGTATTGCCCAGCCCCAGCATTTT. Encoded protein: CASSQYSRRGIAQPQHF. The gene calls are TRBV4-2 and TRBJ1-5, with D uncertain. The germline gives CDR1 LGHNA, CDR2 YNFKEQ. This CDR3 is built from 17 residues. The germline V and J ends were trimmed by 2 bases and 7 bases, with 21 bases remaining between them.

This chain links TRBV24-1 with TRBJ2-1; 10 bases match TRBD2. The CDR3 covers 14 residues. The V and J ends lost 9 bases and 3 bases, in that order; junction bases with no gene match: 4. The germline CDR1 and CDR2 sequences are KGHDR and SFDVKD. CDR3 DNA: TGTGCCACCGCAGAGCGGGGGGGCTACAATGAGCAGTTCTTC. Translating gives CATAERGGYNEQFF.

The J gene is TRBJ1-6, the V gene TRBV12-3 or TRBV12-4, with a possible D match to TRBD1 (6 bases). The CDR3 is 13 amino acids. Between the trimmed V and J ends, which lost 3 bases and 14 bases, there was a span of 14 bases. The DNA of the CDR3 is TGTGCCAGCAGTTTGCTCGACAGGCAGGCCCTCCACTTT. Its translation is CASSLLDRQALHF.

This clone was observed a single time. V usage is TRBV3-1 (or the pseudogene TRBV3-2) and J usage is TRBJ1-1, with a tentative D call TRBD1 (6 bases). V was trimmed by 0 bases and J by 4 bases, leaving 15 bases between them. In germline, CDR1 is LGHDT, CDR2 YNNKEL (reference sequence). This CDR3 is built from 16 residues. CDR3 nucleotides: TGTGCCAGCAGCCAAGAGAGCCAGGGGTGGAGCACTGAAGCTTTCTTT. This translates into CASSQESQGWSTEAFF.

This chain uses TRBV5-4 with TRBJ2-7, with 7 bases aligning to TRBD2. This CDR3 is 15 amino acids long. Germline values: CDR1 SGHNT, CDR2 YYREEE (reference sequence). V shed 4 bases and J 0 bases; nucleotides not matched to a gene: 7. The CDR3 is CASSASGILSYEQYF. The CDR3 nucleotides are TGTGCCAGCAGCGCGAGCGGGATCCTCTCCTACGAGCAGTACTTC.

This clone was picked up one time. The V gene is TRBV3-1 (or the pseudogene TRBV3-2), the J gene TRBJ1-4; D ambiguous. CDR3 size: 13 residues. Germline assignment: CDR1 LGHDT and CDR2 YNNKEL (reference sequence). V gave up 4 bases and J gave up 7 bases, with 10 bases separating them. In nucleotides, the CDR3 is TGTGCCAGCAGCCGACTTGGGAGTGAAAAACTGTTTTTT. Its translation: CASSRLGSEKLFF.

The rearrangement joins TRBV2 to TRBJ1-2, with TRBD1 matching over 7 bases. This CDR3 is built from 12 residues. Germline V gene data show CDR1 as SNHLY and CDR2 as FYNNEI. Trimming cost V 5 bases and J 5 bases; bases outside gene matches: 2. The CDR3 here is CASSTGAYGYTF. In DNA form, the CDR3 reads TGTGCCAGCAGTACAGGGGCTTATGGCTACACCTTC. Full variable domain (outside the CDR3, taken from reference TRBV2 and TRBJ1-2): EPEVTQTPSHQVTQMGQEVILRCVPISNHLYFYWYRQILGQKVEFLVSFYNNEISEKSEIFDDQFSVERPDGSNFTLKIRSTKLEDSAMYFCASSTGAYGYTFGSGTRLTVV.

The CDR3 region has the DNA TGTGCCAGCAGCGATGACAGACTCCAAGAGACCCAGTACTTC. Translation gives CASSDDRLQETQYF. V gene TRBV5-6 combines with J gene TRBJ2-5, with D possibly matching TRBD1 (5 bases). V lost 4 bases, J lost 1 base, and 11 bases lay in between. The CDR3 length is 14 residues. Germline V gene data show CDR1 as SGHDT and CDR2 as YYEEEE.

The V call is TRBV4-3, the J call TRBJ2-2; 9 bases match TRBD1. Germline V gene data show CDR1 as LGHNA and CDR2 as YSLEER. Trimming took 3 bases from V and 1 from J; bases not matched to a gene: 9. The CDR3 consists of 18 residues. This CDR3 reads CASSQTYAGQGNTGELFF. The CDR3 bases are TGCGCCAGCAGCCAGACGTATGCGGGACAGGGGAACACCGGGGAGCTGTTTTTT.

The genes are TRBV19 and TRBJ2-3; 12 bases match TRBD2. Trimming at V came to 4 bases and at J to 4 bases, leaving 9 bases not matched to a gene. The CDR3 is 17 residues long. CDR1 is LNHDA, CDR2 SQIVND, per germline (reference sequence). CDR3 region: CASSNAASGGAPDTQYF. In nucleotides, the CDR3 is TGTGCCAGTAGTAACGCAGCTAGCGGGGGGGCCCCAGATACGCAGTATTTT. The variable domain in full, completed from reference TRBV19 and TRBJ2-3, reads DGGITQSPKYLFRKEGQNVTLSCEQNLNHDAMYWYRQDPGQGLRLIYYSQIVNDFQKGDIAEGYSVSREKKESFPLTVTSAQKNPTAFYLCASSNAASGGAPDTQYFGPGTRLTVL.

The chain couples TRBV27 to TRBJ2-5, with 7 bases that match TRBD1. Germline V gene sequence: CDR1 MNHEY, CDR2 SMNVEV (reference sequence). V lost 6 bases, J lost 1 base, and 8 bases stayed unmatched. The CDR3 runs to 15 residues. The CDR3 reads CASRGLTGIQETQYF. CDR3 coding DNA: TGTGCCAGCAGAGGATTGACAGGGATCCAAGAGACCCAGTACTTC.

The chain uses TRBV18 and TRBJ1-2; perhaps TRBD1 as D (5 bases). Germline-derived CDR1 and CDR2 are KGHSH and LQKENI. V was trimmed by 2 bases and J by 3 bases, leaving 10 bases between them. CDR3 length: 14 residues. The CDR3 spells CASSPAGVDYGYTF. The CDR3 DNA reads TGTGCCAGCTCACCAGCGGGGGTGGACTATGGCTACACCTTC.